Shown below are 6 T cell receptor beta chains from a single sample sequenced in a study of vaccination and CD4 T cells after COVID-19. For these TCRs, the target antigens are not known. Cultured CD4+ T cell DNA underwent sequencing with the Oncomine TCR Beta short-read assay. From the PCR reads, TCRdb called clonotypes with MiXCR, one entry per CDR3 protein. The sample carries 9,000 to 15,000 distinct CDR3 sequences, about 65% recorded once. As for treatment: roughly nine-day PBMC culture with coronavirus spike peptide pools or control peptides (ViraFEST assay). Sequenced material: CD4+ T cells from blood, cultured in vitro. The receptors shown here come from a human donor who had recovered from COVID-19.

This chain connects TRBV7-2 to TRBJ2-1, with 7 bases that match TRBD2. Germline values: CDR1 SGHTA, CDR2 FQGNSA. The V segment lost 5 bases and the J segment 8 bases; nucleotides outside the gene matches: 9. CDR3 length: 14 residues. DNA of the CDR3: TGTGCCAGCAGCACGGGGGGACTAAGAGATGAGCAGTTCTTC. It is translated as CASSTGGLRDEQFF.

The J gene is TRBJ2-1, the V gene TRBV6-1; a weak D match, TRBD1 (6 bases). V shed 6 bases and J shed 7 bases, with 13 bases lying between them. From germline, CDR1 is MNHNS and CDR2 SASEGT. The CDR3 is 13 amino acids. CDR3 DNA sequence: TGTGCCAGCAGAAGGCAGGGGACGAATGAGCAGTTCTTC. Protein: CASRRQGTNEQFF.

The chain joins TRBV7-2 to TRBJ2-7, with 8 bases aligning to TRBD2. V was pared by 5 bases and J by 5 bases, with 14 bases of the junction left unmatched. The CDR3 length is 16 residues. The germline gives CDR1 SGHTA, CDR2 FQGNSA. The CDR3 DNA reads TGTGCCAGCAGCCCCGACACGGGGGGGCTCCTCCACGAGCAGTACTTC. This translates into CASSPDTGGLLHEQYF.

The chain is built from TRBV20-1 and TRBJ1-2; 7 bases agree with TRBD1. Looked up from germline, CDR1 is DFQATT and CDR2 is SNEGSKA (reference sequence). The V gene end was trimmed by 0 bases and the J gene end by 3 bases; junction bases not matched to a gene: 4. The length of the CDR3 is 14 residues. CDR3 sequence (DNA): TGCAGTGCTAGAGAAGCCAGGGGGGACTATGGCTACACCTTC. This sequence encodes CSAREARGDYGYTF.

This chain joins TRBV6-1 and TRBJ1-5; no definite D call. V dropped 1 base and J dropped 1 base, with 11 bases sitting between them. CDR3 length equals 16 residues. Germline V gene data show CDR1 as MNHNS and CDR2 as SASEGT. The DNA for the CDR3 is TGTGCCAGCAGTGAAGGCCTAGGGTCGAGCAATCAGCCCCAGCATTTT. Amino acids: CASSEGLGSSNQPQHF.

This chain uses TRBV3-1 with TRBJ2-1, with 11 bases that match TRBD1. After removal of 1 base from V and 3 bases from J, the junction contained 2 bases not matched to a gene. Germline V CDR1 and CDR2: LGHDT, YNNKEL (reference sequence). CDR3 size: 16 residues. CDR3: CASSQGTGGGYNEQFF. The CDR3, as DNA: TGTGCCAGCAGCCAAGGGACAGGGGGCGGCTACAATGAGCAGTTCTTC.